The 29 T cell receptor beta chains in this list originate from one sample, sequenced in a study of radiation and T cells in renal cell carcinoma. Indicated time point: baseline pretreatment blood. Treatment reported: 15 Gy SBRT to primary tumor, nephrectomy 4 weeks later. Repertoires were generated with immunoSEQ multiplex PCR, while TCRdb's copy carries only in-frame clones and drops some. Of about 91,000 clones in the sample, under 90% were seen once. This material consisted of blood, taken from a patient whose treatment included radiotherapy and nephrectomy. These receptors all come from a man in his sixties with renal cell carcinoma.

The chain links TRBV5-5 to TRBJ2-3; D is unresolved. CDR1 and CDR2 (germline): SGHKS, YYEKEE (reference sequence). Trimming removed 0 bases at V and 4 bases at J, with 3 bases between. The CDR3 extends over 12 amino acids. CDR3 bases: TGTGCCAGCAGCTTGGCCTCAGATACGCAGTATTTT. Amino acids: CASSLASDTQYF.

The rearrangement uses TRBV28 and TRBJ1-2, with D perhaps matching TRBD1 (5 bases). V was trimmed by 3 bases and J by 7 bases, leaving 12 bases between them. Germline V gene data show CDR1 as MDHEN and CDR2 as SYDVKM. This CDR3 comprises 13 residues. CDR3 region: CASSFQGSSGYTF. In DNA form, the CDR3 reads TGTGCCAGCAGTTTCCAGGGATCCTCTGGCTACACCTTC.

The chain has TRBV5-1 and TRBJ2-1; perhaps TRBD2 as D (6 bases). Germline V gene lookup returns CDR1 SGHRS and CDR2 YFSETQ. This CDR3 is built from 12 residues. V lost 2 bases to trimming and J lost 9 bases, with 9 bases between them. The chain's CDR3 is CASSFPGAEQFF. DNA for the CDR3: TGCGCCAGCAGCTTTCCGGGAGCTGAGCAGTTCTTC.

V usage is TRBV28 and J usage is TRBJ2-7; unclear D gene. There are 14 residues in the CDR3. Germline values: CDR1 MDHEN, CDR2 SYDVKM. V lost 5 bases and J 5 bases, leaving 16 bases between the germline ends. The CDR3 DNA is TGTGCCAGCAGTCCCCCGCTGGGAAGAGACGAGCAGTACTTC. It specifies CASSPPLGRDEQYF.

V gene TRBV11-2 combines with J gene TRBJ2-7, with D perhaps TRBD1 (6 bases). Germline assignment: CDR1 SGHAT and CDR2 FQNNGV. V shed 5 bases and J shed 4 bases, with 12 bases lying between them. The CDR3 contains 13 residues. CDR3 sequence: CASSAGDYYEQYF. In DNA form, the CDR3 reads TGTGCCAGCAGCGCAGGGGATTATTACGAGCAGTACTTC.

In this sample, this clone turned up once. The V call is TRBV7-8, the J call TRBJ2-7; 10 bases match TRBD1. V was pared by 5 bases and J by 2 bases, with 9 bases of the junction left unmatched. Germline-derived CDR1 and CDR2 are SGHVS and FQNEAQ. This CDR3 region has 16 residues. Written as DNA, the CDR3 is TGTGCCAGCAGCGCCTACACCGGGACAGGGGCCTACGAGCAGTACTTC. It specifies CASSAYTGTGAYEQYF.

The chain has TRBV5-1 and TRBJ2-2; D possibly corresponds to TRBD1 (6 bases). With 0 bases removed from V and 7 bases from J, the gap between germline ends came to 10 bases. The length of the CDR3 is 14 residues. Germline CDR1 SGHRS, CDR2 YFSETQ. CDR3 nucleotides: TGCGCCAGCAGCTTGGAACAGGGCGGCGGGGAGCTGTTTTTT. Its translation: CASSLEQGGGELFF.

The genes are TRBV4-2 and TRBJ2-2; possible D gene TRBD1, 6 bases. The CDR3 has 16 residues. The germline CDR1 and CDR2 sequences are LGHNA and YNFKEQ. The V end was cut by 4 bases, the J end by 3 bases, with 15 bases between. DNA of the CDR3: TGTGCCAGCAGCCCCCTTAGGCAGGGGCACACCGGGGAGCTGTTTTTT. This codes for CASSPLRQGHTGELFF.

This chain connects TRBV5-3 to TRBJ2-1; D perhaps matches TRBD2 (6 bases). TRBV5-3 is an ORF, and what it does is uncertain. Trimming took off 1 base at V and 7 bases at J, with 15 bases between the two ends. This CDR3 contains 15 residues. CDR3 in amino acids: CARSLRLGDGNEQFF. In DNA, the CDR3 is TGTGCCAGAAGCTTGCGACTAGGGGACGGGAATGAGCAGTTCTTC.

The J gene is TRBJ2-7, the V gene TRBV28; a possible D gene is TRBD2 (5 bases). The CDR3 totals 13 residues. Germline V CDR1 and CDR2: MDHEN, SYDVKM. V was trimmed by 6 bases and J by 5 bases, leaving 14 bases between them. CDR3 nucleotides: TGTGCCAGCAGCCTGGCGGCGGGTAACGAGCAGTACTTC. Amino acids: CASSLAAGNEQYF.

The chain joins TRBV28 to TRBJ2-5; weak D call: TRBD2 (7 bases). The CDR3 runs 19 residues. The V and J ends lost 3 bases and 4 bases respectively, with 27 bases between them. CDR1 is MDHEN and CDR2 is SYDVKM in the germline V gene. The DNA for the CDR3 is TGTGCCAGCAGTTTTGAGTCGGCTAGCGGACCTCTGGGGGCAGAGACCCAGTACTTC. It yields the protein CASSFESASGPLGAETQYF. The full variable domain, completed using reference TRBV28 and TRBJ2-5, is DVKVTQSSRYLVKRTGEKVFLECVQDMDHENMFWYRQDPGLGLRLIYFSYDVKMKEKGDIPEGYSVSREKKERFSLILESASTNQTSMYLCASSFESASGPLGAETQYFGPGTRLLVL.

The chain employs TRBV5-1 and TRBJ2-6; the match to TRBD1 covers 9 bases. V lost 3 bases and J lost 0; bases outside the gene matches: 4. This CDR3 contains 17 residues. CDR1 SGHRS and CDR2 YFSETQ come from the germline V gene. The CDR3 here is CASSSGTGSSGANVLTF. The CDR3 DNA sequence: TGCGCCAGCAGCTCGGGGACAGGGAGCTCTGGGGCCAACGTCCTGACTTTC.

This chain links TRBV30 with TRBJ1-3; D unresolved. Germline assignment: CDR1 GTSNPN and CDR2 SVGIG (reference sequence). V lost 0 bases and J 0 bases, leaving 9 bases between the germline ends. The CDR3 totals 15 residues. CDR3 DNA: TGTGCCTGGAGTGTTGGGCCTTACTCTGGAAACACCATATATTTT. Translating gives CAWSVGPYSGNTIYF.

The chain uses TRBV7-8 and TRBJ2-7, with D perhaps matching TRBD1 or TRBD2 (5 bases each). The V gene's germline CDR1 is SGHVS and CDR2 FQNEAQ. CDR3 length: 13 residues. The V and J ends lost 6 bases and 2 bases respectively, with 11 bases between them. The CDR3 here is CASRSGTAYEQYF. As DNA, the CDR3 is TGTGCCAGCAGGTCCGGGACCGCCTACGAGCAGTACTTC. Drawing the rest from reference TRBV7-8 and TRBJ2-7, the complete variable domain is GAGVSQSPRYKVAKRGQDVALRCDPISGHVSLFWYQQALGQGPEFLTYFQNEAQLDKSGLPSDRFFAERPEGSVSTLKIQRTQQEDSAVYLCASRSGTAYEQYFGPGTRLTVT.

The genes are TRBV6-5 and TRBJ2-1; possible D gene TRBD2, 6 bases. V was trimmed by 7 bases and J by 7 bases, leaving 14 bases between them. CDR3 length: 13 residues. CDR1 and CDR2 (germline): MNHEY, SVGAGI. CDR3 in amino acids: CASNGGPWNEQFF. Here the CDR3 DNA reads TGTGCCAGCAACGGAGGGCCGTGGAATGAGCAGTTCTTC.

The rearrangement joins TRBV7-9 to TRBJ1-3, with no clear D. Germline loops: CDR1 SEHNR, CDR2 FQNEAQ (reference sequence). Trimming pared 2 bases from V and 7 bases from J, leaving 6 bases between. This CDR3 spans 12 amino acids. The CDR3 reads CASSLLDNTIYF. CDR3 sequence (DNA): TGTGCCAGCAGCTTATTGGACAACACCATATATTTT.

This clone has a single count. This chain joins TRBV10-1 and TRBJ2-3, with 16 bases identical to TRBD2. CDR1 and CDR2 (germline): WNHNN, SYGVQD (reference sequence). The CDR3 runs 16 residues. Trimming at V came to 6 bases and at J to 6 bases, leaving 6 bases not matched to a gene. The CDR3, as DNA: TGCGCCAGCAGCGAAAAGGGACTAGCGGGAGGGGATACGCAGTATTTT. Amino acid sequence: CASSEKGLAGGDTQYF.

This clone was counted ten times or more. The gene calls are TRBV10-1 and TRBJ2-2; D tentatively reads TRBD1 or TRBD2 (5 bases each). The germline gives CDR1 WNHNN, CDR2 SYGVQD (reference sequence). The CDR3 has 12 residues. Trimming shortened V by 8 bases and J by 5 bases, and 9 bases separated the two germline ends. The CDR3 nucleotides read TGCGCCAGCGAGGGGCAGACCGGGGAGCTGTTTTTT. Translation: CASEGQTGELFF.

The chain links TRBV7-8 to TRBJ1-5; 9 positions agree with TRBD1. Germline trimming cut 4 bases from V and 5 bases from J; bases unmatched to any gene: 6. Germline V gene lookup returns CDR1 SGHVS and CDR2 FQNEAQ. This CDR3 has 15 residues. CDR3 loop: CASSWGTGGDQPQHF. DNA for the CDR3: TGTGCCAGCAGCTGGGGAACAGGGGGCGATCAGCCCCAGCATTTT.

The genes are TRBV4-3 and TRBJ2-7; TRBD2 matches 10 bases. This CDR3 has 17 amino acids. V lost 3 bases and J lost 0; bases outside the gene matches: 8. Looked up from germline, CDR1 is LGHNA and CDR2 is YSLEER. Here the CDR3 DNA reads TGCGCCAGCAGCCAGACCGGGACTAGCGATTTCTCCTACGAGCAGTACTTC. It specifies CASSQTGTSDFSYEQYF.

This clone appeared a single time. The V call is TRBV9, the J call TRBJ1-1; 10 nucleotides align to TRBD1. CDR3 size: 14 residues. V shed 3 bases, J shed 7 bases, and the junction held 6 bases outside the gene matches. The germline gives CDR1 SGDLS, CDR2 YYNGEE. The DNA for the CDR3 is TGTGCCAGCAGCGCGACCGGGACAGGGGTTGAAGCTTTCTTT. This gives the protein CASSATGTGVEAFF.

The chain couples TRBV6-1 to TRBJ1-4; 7 positions agree with TRBD1. Per the germline V gene, CDR1 is MNHNS and CDR2 is SASEGT. The CDR3 has 12 amino acids. Trimming at V came to 11 bases and at J to 7 bases, leaving 7 bases not matched to a gene. CDR3 sequence reads: CAGRDSSEKLFF. Here the CDR3 DNA reads TGTGCCGGCCGGGACAGTTCTGAAAAACTGTTTTTT.

This clone has more than one count but fewer than ten. This sequence joins TRBV7-9 and TRBJ2-2; TRBD1 is a possible D gene (5 bases). The CDR3 is 16 residues long. Germline V CDR1 and CDR2: SEHNR, FQNEAQ (reference sequence). V lost 4 bases and J 1 base, leaving 13 bases between the germline ends. CDR3 DNA sequence: TGTGCCAGCAGCTCCCTATCGACAGTGAACACCGGGGAGCTGTTTTTT. Its protein is CASSSLSTVNTGELFF.

The chain combines TRBV28 with TRBJ1-4; D unclear. Germline CDR1 is MDHEN and CDR2 is SYDVKM. This CDR3 region has 15 residues. Trimming left V 3 bases short and J 8 bases short, with 16 bases between. The CDR3 spells CASSFRNPAGEKLFF. The DNA for the CDR3 is TGTGCCAGCAGTTTTCGAAACCCGGCAGGCGAAAAACTGTTTTTT. The entire variable domain, with the rest obtained from reference TRBV28 and TRBJ1-4, is as follows: DVKVTQSSRYLVKRTGEKVFLECVQDMDHENMFWYRQDPGLGLRLIYFSYDVKMKEKGDIPEGYSVSREKKERFSLILESASTNQTSMYLCASSFRNPAGEKLFFGSGTQLSVL.

The rearrangement joins TRBV14 to TRBJ2-7; 9 bases align to TRBD2. The germline V gene has CDR1 SGHDN and CDR2 FVKESK. The CDR3 has 16 amino acids. The V and J ends lost 6 bases and 6 bases, in that order; junction bases with no gene match: 15. The CDR3 DNA reads TGTGCCAGCAGTCACCTCTCGGGAGCGGGAGGTCGCGAGCAGTACTTC. Its protein is CASSHLSGAGGREQYF.

The chain joins TRBV27 to TRBJ2-3; 10 nucleotides align to TRBD2. V gave up 0 bases and J gave up 4 bases; unmatched junction bases: 4. This CDR3 is 16 amino acids long. The germline V gene has CDR1 MNHEY and CDR2 SMNVEV (reference sequence). The CDR3 coding sequence is TGTGCCAGCAGTTTATCGGGACTAGCGAGGGCAGATACGCAGTATTTT. Its protein is CASSLSGLARADTQYF.

V and J are TRBV19 and TRBJ2-1, with 8 positions matching TRBD1. Per the germline V gene, CDR1 is LNHDA and CDR2 is SQIVND (reference sequence). The CDR3 is 15 residues long. V lost 3 bases to trimming and J lost 5 bases; unmatched junction nucleotides: 6. The CDR3 bases are TGTGCCAGTAGTATTCCCAGGGGGCTGGACAATGAGCAGTTCTTC. Protein product: CASSIPRGLDNEQFF. Full variable domain (rest looked up from reference TRBV19 and TRBJ2-1): DGGITQSPKYLFRKEGQNVTLSCEQNLNHDAMYWYRQDPGQGLRLIYYSQIVNDFQKGDIAEGYSVSREKKESFPLTVTSAQKNPTAFYLCASSIPRGLDNEQFFGPGTRLTVL.

The rearrangement links TRBV6-6 to TRBJ2-5; the D gene is possibly TRBD1 (6 bases). Germline assignment: CDR1 MNHNY and CDR2 SVGAGI (reference sequence). The CDR3 length is 13 residues. V lost 7 bases and J lost 5, with 14 bases in between. CDR3 loop: CASTLGGMETQYF. DNA of the CDR3: TGTGCCAGCACTTTAGGGGGAATGGAGACCCAGTACTTC.

This sequence joins TRBV7-2 and TRBJ2-5; D might be TRBD1 or TRBD2, each matching 5 bases. CDR1 and CDR2 (germline): SGHTA, FQGNSA. V lost 5 bases to trimming and J lost 3 bases, with 13 bases between them. The CDR3 is 14 amino acids. CDR3 sequence: CASSTGTTKETQYF. For the CDR3, the DNA is TGTGCCAGCAGCACCGGGACCACCAAAGAGACCCAGTACTTC.